This T cell receptor beta chain was retrieved from a study of T cells after somatic rescue of genetic block. Clones were sequenced by immunoSEQ multiplex PCR, and TCRdb holds only the in-frame ones, with some missing. The profile shows 110,000 or so clones, 80% to 95% of them singletons. The CDR3 spans 15 residues. J gave up 6 bases and V 3 bases, and 6 bases lay outside the gene matches. CDR1 MNHNS and CDR2 SASEGT come from the germline V gene. The receptor was derived from a woman under 30. The chain uses TRBV6-1 and TRBJ2-5, with 11 bases identical to TRBD2. Source material: peripheral blood mononuclear cells (PBMCs). CDR3 amino acids: CASSEGLAGGQTQYF. DNA for the CDR3: TGTGCCAGCAGTGAGGGGCTAGCGGGGGGTCAGACCCAGTACTTC.